Listed below are T cell receptor beta chains from one sample, sequenced in a study of CD8+ T cells in alopecia areata. Method: immunoSEQ multiplex PCR; TCRdb's copy keeps in-frame clones and lacks some. The sample yields 130,000 to 150,000 clones, about three fifths seen once. Sequencing input: CD8+ T cells sorted from blood. These receptors were obtained from a human donor in good health. CDR3s include the opening cysteine and the closing phenylalanine or tryptophan. A D gene is named only where the DNA matches it firmly. Rows give clone size only sometimes, using once, few, many, or a class for an expanded clone.

V gene: TRBV15
clone size: once
J gene: TRBJ2-5
D gene: .
CDR3 DNA: TGTGCCACCAGCAGAGATCGGGCCTCACAAGAGACCCAGTACTTC
CDR3 protein: CATSRDRASQETQYF

V gene: TRBV27
clone size: few
J gene: TRBJ2-1
D gene: TRBD2
CDR3 DNA: TGTGCCAGCAGCATCGGGACTAGCGGGAGTACTGAGCAGTTCTTC
CDR3 protein: CASSIGTSGSTEQFF

V gene: TRBV7-9
clone size: .
J gene: TRBJ2-5
D gene: .
CDR3 DNA: TGTGCCAGCAGCTTAGTACCTAGCGAACAAGAGACCCAGTACTTC
CDR3 protein: CASSLVPSEQETQYF

V gene: TRBV13
clone size: .
J gene: TRBJ2-7
D gene: TRBD1
CDR3 DNA: TGTGCCAGCACTCACAGGGGGTACTACGAGCAGTACTTC
CDR3 protein: CASTHRGYYEQYF

V gene: TRBV27
clone size: .
J gene: TRBJ2-1
D gene: .
CDR3 DNA: TGTGCCAGCAGTTTAACGGGGGCGAGCATCAATGAGCAGTTCTTC
CDR3 protein: CASSLTGASINEQFF

V gene: TRBV29-1
clone size: few
J gene: TRBJ1-2
D gene: .
CDR3 DNA: TGCAGCGTTCCCCAGGGATGGAGAGGCTACACCTTC
CDR3 protein: CSVPQGWRGYTF

V gene: TRBV27
clone size: .
J gene: TRBJ2-2
D gene: TRBD2
CDR3 DNA: TGTGCCAGCAGTTCCGTCCTAGCGGGAACCGGGGAGCTGTTTTTT
CDR3 protein: CASSSVLAGTGELFF

V gene: TRBV2
clone size: .
J gene: TRBJ2-7
D gene: .
CDR3 DNA: TGTGCCAGCAGTACAGGGACCTCCTACGAGCAGTACTTC
CDR3 protein: CASSTGTSYEQYF

V gene: TRBV30
clone size: .
J gene: TRBJ2-2
D gene: .
CDR3 DNA: TGTGCCTGGACCGCTCGGGGGCCGAACACCGGGGAGCTGTTTTTT
CDR3 protein: CAWTARGPNTGELFF

V gene: TRBV6-6
clone size: few
J gene: TRBJ1-5
D gene: .
CDR3 DNA: TGTGCCAGCAGTTACCCGAACAGGTTCCATCAGCCCCAGCATTTT
CDR3 protein: CASSYPNRFHQPQHF

V gene: TRBV27
clone size: few
J gene: TRBJ2-1
D gene: TRBD2
CDR3 DNA: TGTGCCAGCGGGAAATTAGGCGGGAGTAACTACAATGAGCAGTTCTTC
CDR3 protein: CASGKLGGSNYNEQFF

V gene: TRBV9
clone size: .
J gene: TRBJ1-2
D gene: .
CDR3 DNA: TGTGCCAGCAGGCCCGCGGAGGGTGGATCCAACTATGGCTACACCTTC
CDR3 protein: CASRPAEGGSNYGYTF

V gene: TRBV7-2
clone size: few
J gene: TRBJ2-3
D gene: TRBD1
CDR3 DNA: TGTGCCAGCACCGAGGGACAGTATAACACAGATACGCAGTATTTT
CDR3 protein: CASTEGQYNTDTQYF

V gene: TRBV29-1
clone size: .
J gene: TRBJ2-3
D gene: .
CDR3 DNA: TGCAGCGTTGTGGCGGAGTGGAGCACAGATACGCAGTATTTT
CDR3 protein: CSVVAEWSTDTQYF

V gene: TRBV23-1
clone size: .
J gene: TRBJ1-2
D gene: .
CDR3 DNA: TGCGCCAGCAACCCAGGAAGATCTTGCTATGGCTACACCTTC
CDR3 protein: CASNPGRSCYGYTF

V gene: TRBV25-1
clone size: .
J gene: TRBJ2-7
D gene: .
CDR3 DNA: TGTGCCAGCAGTGAATGGGGGACAACCTCCTACGAGCAGTACTTC
CDR3 protein: CASSEWGTTSYEQYF

V gene: TRBV30
clone size: .
J gene: TRBJ2-7
D gene: TRBD2
CDR3 DNA: TGTGCCTGGAGTGTACCGGCGGGAGGGCCCTACGAGCAGTACTTC
CDR3 protein: CAWSVPAGGPYEQYF

V gene: TRBV5-1
clone size: few
J gene: TRBJ2-7
D gene: TRBD1
CDR3 DNA: TGCGCCAGCAGCTATTTTACTAGGACAGGGCTCTACGAGCAGTACTTC
CDR3 protein: CASSYFTRTGLYEQYF

V gene: TRBV11-2
clone size: .
J gene: TRBJ2-1
D gene: .
CDR3 DNA: TGTGCCAGCAGTCCGGCCTTTAGCTCCTACAATGAGCAGTTCTTC
CDR3 protein: CASSPAFSSYNEQFF

V gene: TRBV5-5
clone size: .
J gene: TRBJ2-3
D gene: .
CDR3 DNA: TGTGCCAGCAGACAACGCGGACAGTCGTCTTATTATACGCAGTATTTT
CDR3 protein: CASRQRGQSSYYTQYF

V gene: TRBV5-4
clone size: .
J gene: TRBJ2-1
D gene: .
CDR3 DNA: TGTGCCAGCAGCTTCGGACAGTACAACAATGAGCAGTTCTTC
CDR3 protein: CASSFGQYNNEQFF

V gene: TRBV20-1
clone size: .
J gene: TRBJ1-2
D gene: .
CDR3 DNA: TGCAGTGCAAAACAGGGTTATGGCTACACCTTC
CDR3 protein: CSAKQGYGYTF

V gene: TRBV4-1
clone size: .
J gene: TRBJ2-1
D gene: TRBD2
CDR3 DNA: TGCGCCAGCAGCCAAGATCGAACGCGGGAGTTGTACAATGAGCAGTTCTTC
CDR3 protein: CASSQDRTRELYNEQFF

V gene: TRBV2
clone size: .
J gene: TRBJ2-5
D gene: .
CDR3 DNA: TGTGCCAGCAGGACGGGATGGGTAGAGACCCAGTACTTC
CDR3 protein: CASRTGWVETQYF

V gene: TRBV5-6
clone size: once
J gene: TRBJ2-5
D gene: .
CDR3 DNA: TGTGCCAGCAGGTGGCAAGAGGAGACCCAGTACTTC
CDR3 protein: CASRWQEETQYF

V gene: TRBV11-1
clone size: .
J gene: TRBJ1-1
D gene: .
CDR3 DNA: TGTGCCAGCAGCCCCAGTGAAGAAGGCGCGGCTGAAGCTTTCTTT
CDR3 protein: CASSPSEEGAAEAFF

V gene: TRBV6-5
clone size: .
J gene: TRBJ2-1
D gene: .
CDR3 DNA: TGTGCCAGCAGCCTAGCAGCGTACAATGAGCAGTTCTTC
CDR3 protein: CASSLAAYNEQFF

V gene: TRBV29-1
clone size: .
J gene: TRBJ2-7
D gene: TRBD1
CDR3 DNA: TGCAGCGCCAGGACAGGGGACTACGAGCAGTACTTC
CDR3 protein: CSARTGDYEQYF

V gene: TRBV6-5
clone size: .
J gene: TRBJ1-2
D gene: .
CDR3 DNA: TGTGCCAGCAGTTACCAGGCGGCCTCGAACTATGGCTACACCTTC
CDR3 protein: CASSYQAASNYGYTF

V gene: TRBV6-5
clone size: .
J gene: TRBJ1-2
D gene: .
CDR3 DNA: TGTGCCAGCAGTTACCGGGACGGAGGATTCTATGGCTACACCTTC
CDR3 protein: CASSYRDGGFYGYTF

V gene: TRBV6-5
clone size: .
J gene: TRBJ2-1
D gene: .
CDR3 DNA: TGTGCCAGCAGTTCATCTAGCAACGCCTACAATGAGCAGTTCTTC
CDR3 protein: CASSSSSNAYNEQFF

V gene: TRBV25-1
clone size: .
J gene: TRBJ2-5
D gene: .
CDR3 DNA: TGTGCCAGCAGTGGCGGGGCGTCCGAGACCCAGTACTTC
CDR3 protein: CASSGGASETQYF

V gene: TRBV27
clone size: .
J gene: TRBJ2-1
D gene: TRBD2
CDR3 DNA: TGTGCCAGCAGTCCCCTTCTGGTAGCGGGCCACAATGAGCAGTTCTTC
CDR3 protein: CASSPLLVAGHNEQFF

V gene: TRBV27
clone size: .
J gene: TRBJ2-3
D gene: TRBD2
CDR3 DNA: TGTGCCAGCAGTTGGGGAGCGGGGGCGGGCACAGATACGCAGTATTTT
CDR3 protein: CASSWGAGAGTDTQYF

V gene: TRBV27
clone size: .
J gene: TRBJ2-1
D gene: .
CDR3 DNA: TGTGCCAGCAGTCCCGGGACTCGGTACAATGAGCAGTTCTTC
CDR3 protein: CASSPGTRYNEQFF

V gene: TRBV5-4
clone size: .
J gene: TRBJ1-2
D gene: .
CDR3 DNA: TGTGCCAGCAGCTTCAGAGGATTGGAGGCCTATGGCTACACCTTC
CDR3 protein: CASSFRGLEAYGYTF

V gene: TRBV7-9
clone size: few
J gene: TRBJ1-1
D gene: .
CDR3 DNA: TGTGCCAGCAGCTCTCGACTGGGGATCGAGTACACTGAAGCTTTCTTT
CDR3 protein: CASSSRLGIEYTEAFF

V gene: TRBV5-6
clone size: .
J gene: TRBJ2-5
D gene: .
CDR3 DNA: TGTGCCAGCAGCCCAACCCAGACAGCGGTCGGAGAGACCCAGTACTTC
CDR3 protein: CASSPTQTAVGETQYF

V gene: TRBV5-5
clone size: many
J gene: TRBJ2-1
D gene: .
CDR3 DNA: TGTGCCAGCAGCCATGGACAGGGCCGCGGGAGAGGCTCCTACAATGAGCAGTTCTTC
CDR3 protein: CASSHGQGRGRGSYNEQFF

V gene: TRBV7-9
clone size: .
J gene: TRBJ1-1
D gene: .
CDR3 DNA: TGTGCCAGCAGCTGGGGGACTGAAGCTTTCTTT
CDR3 protein: CASSWGTEAFF

V gene: TRBV18
clone size: .
J gene: TRBJ2-7
D gene: .
CDR3 DNA: TGTGCCAGCTCCTCATGGGGCCAGGGCTACGAGCAGTACTTC
CDR3 protein: CASSSWGQGYEQYF

V gene: TRBV27
clone size: .
J gene: TRBJ2-1
D gene: .
CDR3 DNA: TGTGCCAGCAGTTTATCTGGCGCCGATTACAATGAGCAGTTCTTC
CDR3 protein: CASSLSGADYNEQFF

V gene: TRBV7-2
clone size: .
J gene: TRBJ2-1
D gene: .
CDR3 DNA: TGTGCCAGTTCCCAAAGACTAGAAGTATTCGGTGAGCAGTTCTTC
CDR3 protein: CASSQRLEVFGEQFF

V gene: TRBV5-6
clone size: .
J gene: TRBJ2-3
D gene: TRBD2
CDR3 DNA: TGTGCCAGCAGCTTGATTAGCGGGAGCTCTAGAGATACGCAGTATTTT
CDR3 protein: CASSLISGSSRDTQYF

V gene: TRBV30
clone size: .
J gene: TRBJ1-1
D gene: .
CDR3 DNA: TGTGCCTTGGACTCTTACACTGAAGCTTTCTTT
CDR3 protein: CALDSYTEAFF

V gene: TRBV11-2
clone size: .
J gene: TRBJ2-1
D gene: TRBD2
CDR3 DNA: TGTGCCAGCAGCTTAAGGACTAGCGGGAGCTCCTACAATGAGCAGTTCTTC
CDR3 protein: CASSLRTSGSSYNEQFF

V gene: TRBV5-6
clone size: .
J gene: TRBJ2-7
D gene: .
CDR3 DNA: TGTGCCAGCAGCTTAGGACAGTACGAGCAGTACTTC
CDR3 protein: CASSLGQYEQYF

V gene: TRBV10-3
clone size: .
J gene: TRBJ2-5
D gene: .
CDR3 DNA: TGTGCCATCAGTGAGTCGAACGGGGGAGAGACCCAGTACTTC
CDR3 protein: CAISESNGGETQYF

V gene: TRBV6-7
clone size: .
J gene: TRBJ2-2
D gene: .
CDR3 DNA: TGTGCCAGCAGTCGTGACGCAGACAGGTCATCCGGGGAGCTGTTTTTT
CDR3 protein: CASSRDADRSSGELFF